The clone carrying this T cell receptor beta chain was detected a few times. Its target is not known. As TCR cDNA was made by 5'RACE template switching, a universal primer site and UMIs were added. TCRdb fed the 5' RACE reads into MiXCR, producing one record per CDR3 protein. The top ten clones hold 37% of a sample with 68,000 or so distinct CDR3 sequences, approximately 6.1% of them seen once. Germline V gene sequence: CDR1 MGHRA, CDR2 YSYEKL. V dropped 4 bases and J dropped 6; count of bases not matched to a gene: 16. This CDR3 contains 18 residues. These data originate in a study of T cells after yellow fever vaccination. Study-wide results and caveats: Shared CD4/CD8 clonotypes were a small share, likely from convergent recombination. The booster saw the reappearance of most primary-vaccination clones (approximately 97% CD4, 88% CD8). Abundant bulk-population clonotypes could contaminate the FACS-sorted repertoires.

This chain uses TRBV4-1 with TRBJ2-5, with TRBD1 matching 11 bases. The clonotype was recovered from a young man who received the YFV17D yellow fever vaccine. Source: CD8+ T cells sorted from PBMCs, taken approximately 47 days after the first yellow fever vaccination. The DNA of the CDR3 is TGCGCCAGCAGCCTAGAAGTTCCGGGACAGGGGGGTGAAAAGACCCAGTACTTC. Translated: CASSLEVPGQGGEKTQYF.